This is a list of T cell receptor beta chains from one sample in a study of blood T cell repertoires in COVID-19. Produced via immunoSEQ multiplex PCR; TCRdb's table is partial and in-frame only. The data show about 100,000 clones, with around 85% seen just once and roughly 2.5% held by the top ten. Sequencing was done on a sample of PBMCs or T cells enriched from blood (not recorded which). The receptors derive from a woman in her forties or fifties who had recovered from COVID-19. Each CDR3 is given with its conserved first and last residue. The D gene is left open where the match is weak. Not all rows give a size; the values are once, few, many and, for expanded clones, a class.

len: 13
v_gene: TRBV6-5
d_gene: NA
j_gene: TRBJ1-2
abundance: NA
CDR3nt: TGTGCCAGCCGACTAAGGGACGGGAGCGGCTACACCTTC
CDR3aa: CASRLRDGSGYTF

len: 14
v_gene: TRBV19
d_gene: NA
j_gene: TRBJ2-3
abundance: NA
CDR3nt: TGTGCCAGTAGTATCTCGGGGAGCACAGATACGCAGTATTTT
CDR3aa: CASSISGSTDTQYF

len: 15
v_gene: TRBV27
d_gene: TRBD1
j_gene: TRBJ1-6
abundance: NA
CDR3nt: TGTGCCAGCAGTTTAGTCCGGGACAGGTCTTCACCCCTCCACTTT
CDR3aa: CASSLVRDRSSPLHF

len: 16
v_gene: TRBV5-1
d_gene: NA
j_gene: TRBJ2-2
abundance: NA
CDR3nt: TGCGCCAGCAGCTTGGGGGGACTGAGAAACACCGGGGAGCTGTTTTTT
CDR3aa: CASSLGGLRNTGELFF

len: 15
v_gene: TRBV18
d_gene: NA
j_gene: TRBJ2-7
abundance: NA
CDR3nt: TGTGCCAGCTCACCACCAGGGGGGGCGGTCTACGAGCAGTACTTC
CDR3aa: CASSPPGGAVYEQYF

len: 14
v_gene: TRBV3-1/TRBV3-2
d_gene: TRBD1
j_gene: TRBJ1-1
abundance: NA
CDR3nt: TGTGCCAGCAGCCAAGACAGGGGGCCCACTGAAGCTTTCTTT
CDR3aa: CASSQDRGPTEAFF

len: 15
v_gene: TRBV28
d_gene: TRBD1
j_gene: TRBJ1-1
abundance: few
CDR3nt: TGTGCCAGCAGTGCCTCGGACAGGGCGGGCACTGAAGCTTTCTTT
CDR3aa: CASSASDRAGTEAFF

len: 15
v_gene: TRBV24-1
d_gene: NA
j_gene: TRBJ1-4
abundance: NA
CDR3nt: TGTGCCACCAGTGATTTCCCCAGGTCTAATGAAAAACTGTTTTTT
CDR3aa: CATSDFPRSNEKLFF

len: 13
v_gene: TRBV5-4
d_gene: TRBD1
j_gene: TRBJ2-7
abundance: few
CDR3nt: TGTGCCAGCAGCAGGGACAGGGCCTACGAGCAGTACTTC
CDR3aa: CASSRDRAYEQYF

len: 15
v_gene: TRBV7-2
d_gene: TRBD2
j_gene: TRBJ2-1
abundance: NA
CDR3nt: TGTGCCAGCAGCTTAGGACTAGCGACCTACAATGAGCAGTTCTTC
CDR3aa: CASSLGLATYNEQFF

len: 17
v_gene: TRBV30
d_gene: NA
j_gene: TRBJ1-1
abundance: NA
CDR3nt: TGTGCCTGGAGTACGTTCTGGACAAGCGATGGGATGAAAAAAGCTTTCTTT
CDR3aa: CAWSTFWTSDGMKKAFF

len: 14
v_gene: TRBV7-9
d_gene: NA
j_gene: TRBJ1-3
abundance: NA
CDR3nt: TGTGCCAGCAGCTGGGAGGGCTCTGGAAACACCATATATTTT
CDR3aa: CASSWEGSGNTIYF

len: 14
v_gene: TRBV7-9
d_gene: TRBD2
j_gene: TRBJ2-7
abundance: NA
CDR3nt: TGTGCCAGCAGCTCCGGGACTAGATCATACGAGCAGTACTTC
CDR3aa: CASSSGTRSYEQYF

len: 14
v_gene: TRBV24-1
d_gene: NA
j_gene: TRBJ2-7
abundance: NA
CDR3nt: TGTGCCACCAGCGATCCCAGGGTGCCCTACGAGCAGTACTTC
CDR3aa: CATSDPRVPYEQYF

len: 14
v_gene: TRBV5-6
d_gene: TRBD1
j_gene: TRBJ1-1
abundance: NA
CDR3nt: TGTGCCAGCAGCTTGGGGGACAGATTCACTGAAGCTTTCTTT
CDR3aa: CASSLGDRFTEAFF

len: 13
v_gene: TRBV18
d_gene: TRBD1
j_gene: TRBJ1-3
abundance: once
CDR3nt: TGTGCCAGCTCCTCGGACAGGGGAAACACCATATATTTT
CDR3aa: CASSSDRGNTIYF

len: 14
v_gene: TRBV6-5
d_gene: NA
j_gene: TRBJ1-5
abundance: once
CDR3nt: TGTGCCAGCAGGAGGACAGCGAACAATCAGCCCCAGCATTTT
CDR3aa: CASRRTANNQPQHF

len: 18
v_gene: TRBV4-1
d_gene: NA
j_gene: TRBJ1-1
abundance: NA
CDR3nt: TGCGCCAGCAGCCAAGATACGTGGCTTAGGGGAAGGAACACTGAAGCTTTCTTT
CDR3aa: CASSQDTWLRGRNTEAFF

len: 14
v_gene: TRBV28
d_gene: NA
j_gene: TRBJ1-2
abundance: NA
CDR3nt: TGTGCCAGCAGTTCCCCCCCACAGGGCCCTGGCTACACCTTC
CDR3aa: CASSSPPQGPGYTF

len: 14
v_gene: TRBV10-3
d_gene: TRBD1
j_gene: TRBJ2-7
abundance: few
CDR3nt: TGTGCCATCAGTTTCGGACAGGGGGTGTATGAGCAGTACTTC
CDR3aa: CAISFGQGVYEQYF

len: 15
v_gene: TRBV5-1
d_gene: NA
j_gene: TRBJ1-2
abundance: NA
CDR3nt: TGCGCCAGCAGCTTGGGGGGCCTCGGGAACTATGGCTACACCTTC
CDR3aa: CASSLGGLGNYGYTF

len: 13
v_gene: TRBV6-4
d_gene: NA
j_gene: TRBJ1-2
abundance: NA
CDR3nt: TGTGCCAGCAGTGACGGGCAGGGCTATGGCTACACCTTC
CDR3aa: CASSDGQGYGYTF